This T cell receptor (beta chain) was sequenced during a study of multiple sclerosis patients with progressive multifocal leukoencephalopathy (dated by TCRdb to 2018 to 2020). Describing the broader study: The study examined peripheral T and B cells of MS patients who developed PML (4 under natalizumab, 1 after alemtuzumab) and treated patients who did not. Longitudinal follow-up was performed in two natalizumab-treated patients who later developed PML, from before therapy through 6 and 12 months to PML onset. The goal was to find JC virus-specific or public T-cell expansions that arose at the time of PML onset. Study-wide findings and limitations: When PML developed, no shared TRBV or TRBJ gene usage and no preferred TRBV-TRBJ pairings were found. Only peripheral blood was analyzed, although cerebrospinal fluid or brain lymphocytes might be more informative for natalizumab-associated PML. Less diverse TRB repertoires in most PML patients were suggested by lower normalized Shannon entropy, whereas values near 1 were observed in the natalizumab-treated controls. With only a small, descriptive cohort, it remained unclear whether the findings reflect JC virus infection or general immunocompromise. TRB clones above 0.5% frequency appeared only in PML patients, but expanded clones at PML onset were already present before and during natalizumab therapy.

The time point label, as the study defines it: time of PML onset. According to the study, the label for this sample's treatment or condition signals: on natalizumab therapy at sampling. Diagnosis of PML relied on clinical and MRI findings, with confirmation coming from detection of JC virus DNA in cerebrospinal fluid. In the natalizumab-treated patients, PML was found to develop after between about 15 and 56 months of natalizumab therapy. Every listed patient had received interferon beta before, and every PML patient was female. Blood samples at T3 were obtained at the time of PML onset. Ficoll-Hypaque density gradient centrifugation was used to isolate peripheral blood mononuclear cells. Using the immunoSEQ two-step multiplex PCR at survey-level depth, TRB CDR3 regions were amplified from genomic DNA. Each PCR was spiked with synthetic inline TR CDR3 controls spanning all V-J pairings to estimate template counts and remove amplification bias. Reads were processed so that amplification and sequencing bias were reduced, and quantification was performed against synthetic TR CDR3 analogs. In the source study's methods: Raw data were processed in ImmunoSEQ Analyzer, removing out-of-frame sequences and CDR3s with stop codons, and genes were named by IMGT nomenclature. Repertoire diversity was summarized as normalized Shannon entropy, defined as 1 minus Pielou's evenness. TRB sequences were treated as identical only when sharing V gene, J gene and CDR3. Public PML clonotypes were CDR3s shared by two or more PML-onset samples but absent earlier, in controls, and in public databases. Positional CDR3 amino acid composition was analyzed in Skylign with the observed count method. TCRdb holds this immuneACCESS table with in-frame rearrangements only. Some clones are missing; in checked studies, unresolved V genes explain under half, and the rest has no known cause. V, J and clone size derive from that table, while D and trimming were established from the DNA sequence. The sample includes 30,000 to 35,000 clones, with approximately 84% observed a single time. About 3.2% of the sample lies in the top ten.

Trimming at the junction amounts to 5 bases on V and 5 bases on J, and the germline ends lie 19 bases apart. The CDR3, cysteine through phenylalanine, is 16 amino acids long. This entry keeps only the CDR3 DNA: 48 bases, framed from base 1. For CDR1 and CDR2, the germline V gene (reference sequence) lists SEHNR and FQNEAQ. Turning to this clone: Its specific antigen is unknown. Nothing much larger sits one base from this clone, and base qualities are not available.

The rearrangement combines TRBV7-9 with TRBJ2-1, with the D gene not clear enough to name. Sequencing used PBMCs, obtained from a patient treated with natalizumab. The sequence was obtained from a human donor with progressive multifocal leukoencephalopathy. CDR3 sequence: CASSPSSPRIDNEQFF. In nucleotide form, the sequence is TGTGCCAGCAGCCCGAGCAGTCCGAGGATCGACAATGAGCAGTTCTTC.